This TCR beta chain stems from a study of OX40 agonist ivuxolimab in advanced cancers. With respect to the entire study: Ivuxolimab was a fully human IgG2 agonistic monoclonal antibody targeting the costimulatory receptor OX40 (CD134). Intravenous ivuxolimab was administered to patients every 2 weeks at six dose levels: 0.01, 0.1, 0.3, 1.5, 3 and 10 mg/kg. Of the approximately 50 dose-escalation patients, hepatocellular carcinoma was present in roughly 19, melanoma in some 15, renal cell carcinoma in 9 and head and neck cancer in 9. In the dose-escalation cohort, 70% to 85% of patients were male, and the mean age was approximately 60 years with a range of roughly 20 to 85. Patients were allowed to have had prior anti-PD-1, anti-PD-L1 or anti-CTLA-4 therapy, and around 37% of the dose-escalation patients had previously received checkpoint inhibitors. Partial responses occurred in three dose-escalation patients: two with cutaneous melanoma and one with hepatocellular carcinoma. The point of sequencing TCRbeta in the periphery was to test whether ivuxolimab changed TCR sequence diversity and drove clonal T-cell expansion. The paper reports the monotherapy dose-escalation portion (N ≈ 52 patients) of the phase I ivuxolimab trial.

The trial excluded patients who had a history of autoimmune disease or who were on systemic immunosuppression. Peripheral blood for TCR sequencing was collected from all dose cohorts at baseline, on cycle 4 day 1, and on cycle 7 day 1. Samples were obtained from an open-label, multicenter, first-in-human phase I dose-escalation trial of ivuxolimab. Adults with locally advanced or metastatic melanoma, renal cell carcinoma, hepatocellular carcinoma or head and neck squamous cell carcinoma were enrolled in the trial. Before TCR sequencing, CD4+ T cells and CD8+ T cells from peripheral blood were sorted into separate populations. The V and J ends are trimmed by 2 bases and 3 bases, leaving 12 bases between them. The CDR3 measures 15 amino acids from cysteine to phenylalanine. Just the 45-base CDR3 DNA is kept, in frame starting at base 1. CDR1 and CDR2 are drawn from the germline V gene: SGHRS, YFSETQ.

With regard to this clone: It has no known antigen specificity. No base quality values were provided; no much bigger clone lies one nucleotide off.

Overall study results and their limits: At doses of 0.1 to 3.0 mg/kg, clonal expansion of both CD4+ and CD8+ T cells in blood was seen between baseline and week 6. Low levels of normalized T-cell clonal expansion were also seen in some patients who did not respond. The antigen specificity of the clonally expanded peripheral T cells was not determined. After ivuxolimab, more expanded clones were found on average in CD8+ T cells than in CD4+ T cells. In the 0.1-3.0 mg/kg groups, partial responders were among the patients with the lowest normalized peripheral clonal expansion, particularly in CD8+ T cells.

For sequencing of the TCRbeta CDR3 region, genomic DNA was extracted from the sorted cells. The immunoSEQ Assay was used to sequence the TCRbeta CDR3 regions. This immuneACCESS table, as held by TCRdb, lists in-frame sequences with V and J called but not all clones. Of the missing ones, under half trace to an unresolved V gene in checked studies; the others have no known cause. The sample contains tens of thousands of clones, roughly 84% of them found a single time. 1.1% of the sample goes to the ten largest clones. The TCR originated in an adult with an advanced solid tumor such as melanoma, head and neck, liver or kidney cancer. The chain uses TRBV5-1 and TRBJ2-1, with the D segment identity uncertain. Sequences were derived from CD4+ or CD8+ T cells sorted from blood, sampled in a trial of the OX40 agonist ivuxolimab. The nucleotide sequence reads as follows: TGCGCCAGCAGCTTCGAAGGCAGTTTCTACAATGAGCAGTTCTTC. Translated, this gives CASSFEGSFYNEQFF.